The 18 T cell receptor beta chains reported below all come from one sample, sequenced in a study of blood T cell repertoires in COVID-19 (dated by TCRdb to the early 2020s). The library was generated by the immunoSEQ multiplex PCR assay. Imported from immuneACCESS, the table was reduced by TCRdb to in-frame sequences with V and J called. These copies leave out some clones; in studies compared against another copy, an unresolved V gene accounts for under half, and the cause of the remainder is not known. For this sample the table gives 150,000 to 200,000 clones, of which just under 95% were detected only once. The ten largest clones capture roughly 4.5% of the sample. Source material: peripheral blood. These receptors came from a woman between 50 and 59 years old with acute or convalescent COVID-19.

The chain combines TRBV6-1 with TRBJ1-2; D may be TRBD1 (6 bases). CDR1 and CDR2 (germline): MNHNS, SASEGT. V lost 2 bases to trimming and J lost 4 bases, with 14 bases between them. The CDR3 extends over 15 amino acids. The CDR3 DNA is TGTGCCAGCAGTGAATACAGGGCGGAGGCCTATGGCTACACCTTC. It specifies CASSEYRAEAYGYTF.

The V gene is TRBV5-1, the J gene TRBJ2-3; 8 nucleotides match TRBD2. CDR1 is SGHRS, CDR2 YFSETQ, per germline. V was clipped by 0 bases and J by 6 bases; unmatched bases: 9. This CDR3 has 16 residues. CDR3 DNA sequence: TGCGCCAGCAGCTTGGTGAGCGGGGGCGGCAGGGATACGCAGTATTTT. Its protein is CASSLVSGGGRDTQYF. Supplemented by reference TRBV5-1 and TRBJ2-3, the full variable domain reads KAGVTQTPRYLIKTRGQQVTLSCSPISGHRSVSWYQQTPGQGLQFLFEYFSETQRNKGNFPGRFSGRQFSNSRSEMNVSTLELGDSALYLCASSLVSGGGRDTQYFGPGTRLTVL.

The chain employs TRBV6-2 or TRBV6-3 and TRBJ1-2; D might be TRBD1 (5 bases). This CDR3 has 11 residues. Germline CDR1 and CDR2: MNHEY and SVGEGT. Trimming removed 5 bases from V and 13 bases from J, with 14 bases in between. This chain's CDR3 is CASSQDKSVTF. The CDR3 DNA reads TGTGCCAGCAGTCAGGACAAATCGGTCACCTTC.

The chain carries TRBV20-1 and TRBJ2-7; D possibly corresponds to TRBD1 (6 bases). V was clipped by 3 bases and J by 7 bases, with 16 bases between them. This CDR3 has 13 amino acids. The germline V gene has CDR1 DFQATT and CDR2 SNEGSKA (reference sequence). CDR3 in DNA: TGCAGTGCTAGTCTATCTGGGGGCGAGGAGCAGTACTTC. Translation: CSASLSGGEEQYF.

The V gene is TRBV25-1, the J gene TRBJ2-5; 14 nucleotides align to TRBD2. CDR3 length: 15 residues. The J segment lost 5 bases and the V segment lost 6 bases, leaving 5 bases of the junction unmatched. The germline V gene has CDR1 MGHDK and CDR2 SYGVNS. The DNA of the CDR3 is TGTGCCAGCAGGCAGACTAGCGGGAGGGTGGAGACCCAGTACTTC. It is translated as CASRQTSGRVETQYF.

The chain has TRBV20-1 and TRBJ1-2, with TRBD1 as a possible D gene (6 bases). From germline, CDR1 is DFQATT and CDR2 SNEGSKA (reference sequence). The CDR3 has 12 amino acids. V lost 3 bases, J lost 6 bases, and 11 bases lay in between. CDR3 sequence reads: CSASSQGNGYTF. CDR3 in DNA: TGCAGTGCTAGTTCCCAGGGGAATGGCTACACCTTC.

This chain connects TRBV7-2 to TRBJ1-6; D gene uncertain. The CDR3 contains 17 residues. V lost 3 bases, J lost 0 bases, and 12 bases lay in between. CDR1 and CDR2 (germline): SGHTA, FQGNSA. The CDR3 DNA reads TGTGCCAGCAGCTTTTTTCCGAGAAGCTCCTATAATTCACCCCTCCACTTT. It is translated as CASSFFPRSSYNSPLHF.

The chain couples TRBV6-5 to TRBJ1-5; D remains ambiguous. CDR1 is MNHEY, CDR2 SVGAGI, per germline. The CDR3 runs 14 residues. V gave up 7 bases and J gave up 7 bases, with 17 bases separating them. CDR3 protein: CASNLLIAGQPQHF. CDR3 nucleotide sequence: TGTGCCAGCAACCTTCTCATTGCGGGGCAGCCCCAGCATTTT.

The chain employs TRBV10-2 and TRBJ1-5; D ambiguous. CDR1 WSHSY and CDR2 SAAADI come from the germline V gene. The CDR3 covers 15 residues. Trimming stripped 2 bases from V and 4 bases from J, with 12 bases between. CDR3: CASSEAYRENQPQHF. The CDR3 nucleotides read TGCGCCAGCAGTGAGGCATATCGAGAGAATCAGCCCCAGCATTTT.

V usage is TRBV27 and J usage is TRBJ2-2; no reliable D call. The CDR3 consists of 14 residues. From germline, CDR1 is MNHEY and CDR2 SMNVEV (reference sequence). The V gene lost 3 bases and the J gene lost 4 bases, with 9 bases spanning the gap. CDR3 sequence: CASSFDSSTGELFF. For the CDR3, the DNA is TGTGCCAGCAGTTTCGACTCTAGCACCGGGGAGCTGTTTTTT.

This clone occurred once. V is TRBV5-4 and J is TRBJ2-7; unclear D gene. This CDR3 contains 12 residues. With 4 bases removed from V and 5 bases from J, the gap between germline ends came to 10 bases. Germline assignment: CDR1 SGHNT and CDR2 YYREEE (reference sequence). DNA for the CDR3: TGTGCCAGCAGCACGGTGGGCGACGAGCAGTACTTC. This translates into CASSTVGDEQYF.

The chain is built from TRBV30 and TRBJ1-1, with TRBD1 identical over 7 bases. The CDR3 is 15 residues long. V shed 5 bases and J 0 bases; nucleotides not matched to a gene: 9. CDR1 GTSNPN and CDR2 SVGIG come from the germline V gene (reference sequence). The CDR3 sequence: CAWWGGRGLNTEAFF. In DNA, the CDR3 is TGTGCCTGGTGGGGAGGTAGGGGGCTGAACACTGAAGCTTTCTTT.

The chain links TRBV27 to TRBJ2-3; tentative D call: TRBD2 (6 bases). Trimming took off 6 bases at V and 5 bases at J, with 12 bases between the two ends. Germline CDR1 reads MNHEY; CDR2 reads SMNVEV (reference sequence). The CDR3 extends over 13 amino acids. The CDR3 here is CASRRVGGDTQYF. The CDR3 coding sequence is TGTGCCAGCAGAAGGGTGGGGGGAGATACGCAGTATTTT.

The rearrangement links TRBV4-1 to TRBJ2-5; 9 positions match TRBD1. Germline V gene lookup returns CDR1 MGHRA and CDR2 YSYEKL. The CDR3 has 15 residues. With V trimmed by 1 base and J by 5 bases, 5 bases remained unmatched. CDR3 protein: CASSQGQGGWETQYF. CDR3 sequence (DNA): TGCGCCAGCAGCCAAGGACAGGGGGGGTGGGAGACCCAGTACTTC.

V usage is TRBV30 and J usage is TRBJ1-2, with TRBD1 matching over 9 bases. After removal of 2 bases from V and 5 bases from J, the junction contained 3 bases not matched to a gene. CDR1 is GTSNPN, CDR2 SVGIG, per germline (reference sequence). The CDR3 has 13 residues. The CDR3 reads CAWSQQGAYGYTF. DNA of the CDR3: TGTGCCTGGAGTCAACAGGGGGCTTATGGCTACACCTTC.

This chain uses TRBV6-2 or TRBV6-3 with TRBJ2-5; 15 bases are a match to TRBD2. The trim removed 4 bases at V and 4 bases at J, leaving 4 bases unmatched. Germline CDR1 is MNHEY and CDR2 is SVGEGT. CDR3 length: 16 amino acids. CDR3 sequence (DNA): TGTGCCAGCAGTTTAGGACTAGCGGGAGGGGGAGAGACCCAGTACTTC. It codes for CASSLGLAGGGETQYF.

V usage is TRBV24-1 and J usage is TRBJ2-3; 12 nucleotides line up with TRBD1. Trimming took 0 bases from V and 5 from J; bases not matched to a gene: 11. From germline, CDR1 is KGHDR and CDR2 SFDVKD. The CDR3 runs to 19 residues. CDR3 DNA sequence: TGTGCCACCAGTGATTTGCAAGGGGGACAGGGGGCTTGGGGAGATACGCAGTATTTT. Protein sequence: CATSDLQGGQGAWGDTQYF.

CDR3 region: CASSGGREGTEAFF. In DNA form, the CDR3 reads TGTGCCAGCAGTGGCGGCAGGGAGGGAACTGAAGCTTTCTTT. The V call is TRBV2, the J call TRBJ1-1; perhaps TRBD1 as D (5 bases). Germline values: CDR1 SNHLY, CDR2 FYNNEI. The V end lost 4 bases, the J end lost 5 bases, and 14 bases lay between the germline ends. CDR3 length equals 14 residues.